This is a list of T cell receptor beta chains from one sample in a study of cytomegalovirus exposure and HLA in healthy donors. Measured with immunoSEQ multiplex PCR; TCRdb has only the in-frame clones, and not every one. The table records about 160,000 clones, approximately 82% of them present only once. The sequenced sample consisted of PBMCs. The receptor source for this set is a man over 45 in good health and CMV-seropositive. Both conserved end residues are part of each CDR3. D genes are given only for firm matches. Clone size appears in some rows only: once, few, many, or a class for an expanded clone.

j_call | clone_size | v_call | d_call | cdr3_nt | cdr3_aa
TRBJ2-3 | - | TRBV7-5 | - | TGTGCCAGAAGCTTAGAGTATGACGGGAGGTCGCTAGATACGCAGTATTTT | CARSLEYDGRSLDTQYF
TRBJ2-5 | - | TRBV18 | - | TGTGCCAGCTCACCTCCGGGGGAGCAACAGGGGCAAGAGACCCAGTACTTC | CASSPPGEQQGQETQYF
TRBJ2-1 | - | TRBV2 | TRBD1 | TGTGCCAGCATGCGCCGGACAGGGGTCTACAATGAGCAGTTCTTC | CASMRRTGVYNEQFF
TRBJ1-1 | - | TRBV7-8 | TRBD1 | TGTGCCAGCAGCTTCCGACAGGGGGTTAACACTGAAGCTTTCTTT | CASSFRQGVNTEAFF
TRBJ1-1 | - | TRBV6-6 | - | TGTGCCAGCAGTGCCGGAGGCGGGGAGTATGCTTTCTTT | CASSAGGGEYAFF
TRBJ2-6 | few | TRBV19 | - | TGTGCCAGTAGTCTCTACTTCGGACAGACTTCGAACGTCCTGACTTTC | CASSLYFGQTSNVLTF
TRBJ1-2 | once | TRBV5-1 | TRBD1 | TGCGCCAGCGGGACAGGGGAGCGTTGGGGCTACACCTTC | CASGTGERWGYTF
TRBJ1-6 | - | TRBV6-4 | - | TGTGCCAGCAGTGAAGTGGGGGGTGGGGGTTCACCCCTCCACTTT | CASSEVGGGGSPLHF
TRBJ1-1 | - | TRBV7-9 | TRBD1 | TGTGCCAGCAGCTTTGTACAGGGGATGGGTGAAGCTTTCTTT | CASSFVQGMGEAFF
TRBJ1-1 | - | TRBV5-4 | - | TGTGCCAGCAGCTTGGTGGGGGGGAACACTGAAGCTTTCTTT | CASSLVGGNTEAFF
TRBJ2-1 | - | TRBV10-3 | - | TGTGCCATCAGTGCCGGGAGTTGGGGGGATGAGCAGTTCTTC | CAISAGSWGDEQFF
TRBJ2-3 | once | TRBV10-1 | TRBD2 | TGCGCCAGCAGTGAATATCTGAGGACTAGCGGTTCCGGCACAGATACGCAGTATTTT | CASSEYLRTSGSGTDTQYF
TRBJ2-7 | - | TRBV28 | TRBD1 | TGTGCCAGCAGTACGGGGGGACAGGGTAGTTACGAGCAGTACTTC | CASSTGGQGSYEQYF
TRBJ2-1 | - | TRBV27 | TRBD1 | TGTGCCACCTACCCCGGACAGGGGGTAAGAAGCTCCTACAATGAGCAGTTCTTC | CATYPGQGVRSSYNEQFF
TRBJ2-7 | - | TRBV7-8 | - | TGTGCCAGCAGTTTGGAGGGCGAGTACGAGCAGTACTTC | CASSLEGEYEQYF
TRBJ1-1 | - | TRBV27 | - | TGTGCCAGCAGTTTGGAGGGGCCGAGCTTCCTGAACACTGAAGCTTTCTTT | CASSLEGPSFLNTEAFF
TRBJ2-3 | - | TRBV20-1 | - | TGCAGTGTCAGAAGGGGGGATACGCAGTATTTT | CSVRRGDTQYF
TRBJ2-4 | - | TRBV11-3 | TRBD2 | TGTGCCAGCAGCTTACTGGGAGCGGGAGGTCAAAACATTCAGTACTTC | CASSLLGAGGQNIQYF
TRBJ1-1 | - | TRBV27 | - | TGTGCCAGCAGTCTACGGCTTTTGGGGCCGAATATGAACACTGAAGCTTTCTTT | CASSLRLLGPNMNTEAFF
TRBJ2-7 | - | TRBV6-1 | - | TGTGCCAGCAGTGGGGAGACCTCCTACGAGCAGTACTTC | CASSGETSYEQYF
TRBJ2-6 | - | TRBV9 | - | TGTGCCAGCAGCGTCCCCGGGGCTGGGGCCAACGTCCTGACTTTC | CASSVPGAGANVLTF
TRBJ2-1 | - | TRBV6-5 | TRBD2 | TGTGCCAGCAAGGTTATCGGACTAGGGGACAATGAGCAGTTCTTC | CASKVIGLGDNEQFF
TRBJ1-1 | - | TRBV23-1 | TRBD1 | TGCGCCAGCAGTCAATCGTGGGACAGGGGGCTAGCTTTCTTT | CASSQSWDRGLAFF
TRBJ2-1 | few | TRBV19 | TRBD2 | TGTGCCAGTAGTAAACGGACTAGCGAAAACGGGGAGCAGTTCTTC | CASSKRTSENGEQFF
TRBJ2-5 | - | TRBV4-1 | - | TGCGCCAGCCCTATCCTTGGTCTTCAAGAGACCCAGTACTTC | CASPILGLQETQYF
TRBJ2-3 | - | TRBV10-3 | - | TGTGCCATCAGTTTAGGGGGTAGCACAGATACGCAGTATTTT | CAISLGGSTDTQYF
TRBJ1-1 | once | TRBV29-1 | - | TGCAGCTCCACGTTGCAGGCGAACACTGAAGCTTTCTTT | CSSTLQANTEAFF
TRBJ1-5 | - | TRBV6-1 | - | TGTGCCAGCAGTGTTCGACAGAGACAGCATTTT | CASSVRQRQHF
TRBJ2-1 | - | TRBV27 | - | TGTGCCAGCAGTCAACGGGGATCCCATGAGCAGTTCTTC | CASSQRGSHEQFF
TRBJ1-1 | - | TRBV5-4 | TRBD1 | TGTGCCAGCAGCAACCGGGACAGGGTCACTGAAGCTTTCTTT | CASSNRDRVTEAFF
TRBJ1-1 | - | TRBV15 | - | TGTGCCACCGTGGAGTCCCCGACGGCCTGGCCTTTCTTT | CATVESPTAWPFF
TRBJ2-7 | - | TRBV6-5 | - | TGTGCCAGCAGTTTACGACGGGACTTCGGGACTTACGAGCAGTACTTC | CASSLRRDFGTYEQYF
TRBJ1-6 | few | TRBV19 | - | TGTGCCAGTAGTATAAATGCAGGTAGTAATTCACCCCTCCACTTT | CASSINAGSNSPLHF
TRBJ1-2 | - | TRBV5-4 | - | TGTGCCAGCACCCCTTCAGGGGCAAATATGGACTATGGCTACACCTTC | CASTPSGANMDYGYTF
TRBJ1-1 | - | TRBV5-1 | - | TGCGCCAGCCATGCTTTAGGGGAGGTGGACACTGAAGCTTTCTTT | CASHALGEVDTEAFF
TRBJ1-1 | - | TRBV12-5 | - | TGTGCTAGTGGTTTGGTACTAGCAGGGCGAACTGAAGCTTTCTTT | CASGLVLAGRTEAFF
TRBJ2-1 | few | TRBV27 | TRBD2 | TGTGCCAGCAGTTTTTCGACTAGCGGTGAGCAGTTCTTC | CASSFSTSGEQFF
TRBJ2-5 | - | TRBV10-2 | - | TGCGCCAGCAGAGCAAGGGCAGGGTCCCCCGGCCAAGAGACCCAGTACTTC | CASRARAGSPGQETQYF
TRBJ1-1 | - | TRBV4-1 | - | TGCGCCAGCAGCCTAAACCCAGGGTTGGGAACTGAAGCTTTCTTT | CASSLNPGLGTEAFF
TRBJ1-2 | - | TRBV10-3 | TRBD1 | TGTGCCATCAGACCGGGACAGGGGTTATATGGCTACACCTTC | CAIRPGQGLYGYTF
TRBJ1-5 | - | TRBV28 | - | TGTGCCAGCAGTTTATTCGACAGGAATCAGCCCCAGCATTTT | CASSLFDRNQPQHF
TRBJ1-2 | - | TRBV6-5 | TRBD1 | TGTGCCAGCTCGGACAGGGATCACTACGACTATGGCTACACCTTC | CASSDRDHYDYGYTF
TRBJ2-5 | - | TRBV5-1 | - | TGCGCCAGCAGCTATATCGGGACCCAGTACTTC | CASSYIGTQYF
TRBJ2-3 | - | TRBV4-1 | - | TGCGCCAGCAGCCAATCACATCGTTATAGCACAGATACGCAGTATTTT | CASSQSHRYSTDTQYF
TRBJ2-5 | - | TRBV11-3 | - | TGTGCCAGCAGCAGGAGTTCAGCGGAGGAGACCCAGTACTTC | CASSRSSAEETQYF
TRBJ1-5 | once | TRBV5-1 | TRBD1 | TGCGCCAGCAGCCGGACAGGGGATAGCAACCAGCCCCAGCATTTT | CASSRTGDSNQPQHF